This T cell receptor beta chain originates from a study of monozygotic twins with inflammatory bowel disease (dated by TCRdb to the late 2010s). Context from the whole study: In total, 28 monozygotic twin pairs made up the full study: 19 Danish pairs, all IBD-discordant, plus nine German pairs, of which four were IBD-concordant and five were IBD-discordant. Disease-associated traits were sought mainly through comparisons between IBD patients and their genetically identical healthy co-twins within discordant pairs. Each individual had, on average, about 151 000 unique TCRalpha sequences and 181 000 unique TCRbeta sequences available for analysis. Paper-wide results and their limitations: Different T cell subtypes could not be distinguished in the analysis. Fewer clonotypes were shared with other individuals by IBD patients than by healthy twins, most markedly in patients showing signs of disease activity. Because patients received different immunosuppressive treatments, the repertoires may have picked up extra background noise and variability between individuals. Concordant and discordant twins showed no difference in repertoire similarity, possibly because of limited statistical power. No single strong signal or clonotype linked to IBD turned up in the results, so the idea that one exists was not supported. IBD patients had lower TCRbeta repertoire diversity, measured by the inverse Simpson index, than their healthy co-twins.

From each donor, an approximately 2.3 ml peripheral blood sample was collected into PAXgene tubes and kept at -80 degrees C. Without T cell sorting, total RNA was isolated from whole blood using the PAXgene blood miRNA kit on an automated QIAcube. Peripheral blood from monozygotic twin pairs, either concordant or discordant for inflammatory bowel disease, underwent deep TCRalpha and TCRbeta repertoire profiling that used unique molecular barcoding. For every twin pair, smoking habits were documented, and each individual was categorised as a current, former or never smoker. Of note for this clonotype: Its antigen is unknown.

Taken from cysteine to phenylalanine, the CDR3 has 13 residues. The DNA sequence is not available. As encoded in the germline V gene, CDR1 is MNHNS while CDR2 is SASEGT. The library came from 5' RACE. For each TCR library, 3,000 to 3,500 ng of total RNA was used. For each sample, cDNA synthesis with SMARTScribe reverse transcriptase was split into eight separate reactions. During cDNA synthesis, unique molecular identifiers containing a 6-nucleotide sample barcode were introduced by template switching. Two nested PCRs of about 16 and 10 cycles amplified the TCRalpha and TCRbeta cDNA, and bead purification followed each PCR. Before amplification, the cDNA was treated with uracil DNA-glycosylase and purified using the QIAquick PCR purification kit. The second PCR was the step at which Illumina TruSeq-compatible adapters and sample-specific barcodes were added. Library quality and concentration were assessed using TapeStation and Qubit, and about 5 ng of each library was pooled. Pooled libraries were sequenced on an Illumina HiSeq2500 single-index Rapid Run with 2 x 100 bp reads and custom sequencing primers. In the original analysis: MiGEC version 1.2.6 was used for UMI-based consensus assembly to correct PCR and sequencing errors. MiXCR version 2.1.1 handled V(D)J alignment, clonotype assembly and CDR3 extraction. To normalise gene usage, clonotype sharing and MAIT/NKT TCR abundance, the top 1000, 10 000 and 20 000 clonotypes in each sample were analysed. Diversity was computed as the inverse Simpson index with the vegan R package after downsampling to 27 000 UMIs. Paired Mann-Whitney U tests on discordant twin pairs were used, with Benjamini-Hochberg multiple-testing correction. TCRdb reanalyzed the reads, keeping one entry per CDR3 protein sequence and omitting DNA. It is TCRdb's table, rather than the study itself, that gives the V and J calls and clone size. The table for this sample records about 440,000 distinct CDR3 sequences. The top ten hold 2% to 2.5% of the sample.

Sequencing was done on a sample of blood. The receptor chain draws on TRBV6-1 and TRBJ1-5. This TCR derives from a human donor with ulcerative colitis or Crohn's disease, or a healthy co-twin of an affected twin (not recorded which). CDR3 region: CASSEAGSQPQHF.